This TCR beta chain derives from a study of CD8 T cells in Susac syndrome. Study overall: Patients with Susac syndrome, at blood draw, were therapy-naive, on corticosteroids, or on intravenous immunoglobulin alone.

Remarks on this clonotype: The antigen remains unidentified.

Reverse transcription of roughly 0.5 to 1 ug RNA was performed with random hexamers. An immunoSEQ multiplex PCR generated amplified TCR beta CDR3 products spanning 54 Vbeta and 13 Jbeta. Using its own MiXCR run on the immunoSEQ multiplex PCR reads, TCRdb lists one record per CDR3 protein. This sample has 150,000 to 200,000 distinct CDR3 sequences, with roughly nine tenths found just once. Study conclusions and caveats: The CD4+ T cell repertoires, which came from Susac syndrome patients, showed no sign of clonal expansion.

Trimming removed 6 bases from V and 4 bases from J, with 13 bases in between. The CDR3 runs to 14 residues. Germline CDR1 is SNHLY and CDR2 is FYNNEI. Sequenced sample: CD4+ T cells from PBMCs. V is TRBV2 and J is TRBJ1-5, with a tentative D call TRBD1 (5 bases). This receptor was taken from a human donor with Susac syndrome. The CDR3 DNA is TGTGCCAGCAGGGAGGACACCACTAATCAGCCCCAGCATTTT. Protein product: CASREDTTNQPQHF. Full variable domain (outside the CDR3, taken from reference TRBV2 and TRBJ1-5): EPEVTQTPSHQVTQMGQEVILRCVPISNHLYFYWYRQILGQKVEFLVSFYNNEISEKSEIFDDQFSVERPDGSNFTLKIRSTKLEDSAMYFCASREDTTNQPQHFGDGTRLSIL.